A selection of T cell receptor beta chains follows, all from one sample in a study of response to subunit inactivated influenza vaccine. TCRdb ran MiXCR on the RT-PCR reads and lists one entry per CDR3 protein. The sample has more than 450,000 distinct CDR3 sequences; about an eighth are singletons. Sequencing was performed on PBMCs from blood, taken on the day of vaccination. All receptors come from a man aged 45-65 years who received an inactivated influenza vaccine. The CDR3 runs from the conserved cysteine through the conserved F or W. D genes are given only for firm matches. Some rows mark clone size as missing; the rest say once, few, many or name a class of expanded clone.

abundance: .; v_gene: TRBV5-1; j_gene: TRBJ1-3; d_gene: TRBD1; CDR3aa: CASRAGTGGNTIYF; CDR3nt: TGCGCCAGCAGGGCCGGGACAGGGGGAAACACCATATATTTT
abundance: .; v_gene: TRBV5-1; j_gene: TRBJ2-1; d_gene: .; CDR3aa: CASSLDLRPHEQFF; CDR3nt: TGCGCCAGCAGCTTGGACCTACGACCCCATGAGCAGTTCTTC
abundance: many; v_gene: TRBV4-2; j_gene: TRBJ1-2; d_gene: .; CDR3aa: CASSPDSWTHGYTF; CDR3nt: TGTGCCAGCAGCCCTGACTCCTGGACCCATGGCTACACCTTC
abundance: few; v_gene: TRBV6-2/TRBV6-3; j_gene: TRBJ2-1; d_gene: .; CDR3aa: CASSPGIYNEQFF; CDR3nt: TGTGCCAGCAGCCCAGGGATTTACAATGAGCAGTTCTTC
abundance: many; v_gene: TRBV12-3/TRBV12-4; j_gene: TRBJ2-7; d_gene: .; CDR3aa: CASSWETLAYEQYF; CDR3nt: TGTGCCAGCAGTTGGGAGACATTAGCCTACGAGCAGTACTTC
abundance: .; v_gene: TRBV6-1; j_gene: TRBJ2-1; d_gene: TRBD1; CDR3aa: CASSDGTDLYNEQFF; CDR3nt: TGTGCCAGCAGTGATGGGACAGACTTATACAATGAGCAGTTCTTC
abundance: many; v_gene: TRBV7-2; j_gene: TRBJ2-5; d_gene: .; CDR3aa: CASSSSGTFQETQYF; CDR3nt: TGTGCCAGCAGCTCCTCCGGGACATTCCAAGAGACCCAGTACTTC
abundance: few; v_gene: TRBV2; j_gene: TRBJ2-2; d_gene: .; CDR3aa: CASSEEVAGTGELFF; CDR3nt: TGTGCCAGCAGTGAAGAGGTCGCGGGAACCGGGGAGCTGTTTTTT
abundance: .; v_gene: TRBV10-3; j_gene: TRBJ1-1; d_gene: .; CDR3aa: CAISEGGITEAFF; CDR3nt: TGTGCCATCAGTGAAGGCGGTATCACTGAAGCTTTCTTT
abundance: few; v_gene: TRBV5-1; j_gene: TRBJ2-7; d_gene: TRBD1; CDR3aa: CASSWGQAYEQYF; CDR3nt: TGCGCCAGCAGCTGGGGACAGGCCTACGAGCAGTACTTC
abundance: .; v_gene: TRBV5-1; j_gene: TRBJ2-5; d_gene: .; CDR3aa: CASSLRGSTGETQYF; CDR3nt: TGCGCCAGCAGCTTACGGGGGTCCACGGGGGAGACCCAGTACTTC
abundance: .; v_gene: TRBV6-5; j_gene: TRBJ2-7; d_gene: TRBD1; CDR3aa: CASSYSMGTGANYEQYF; CDR3nt: TGTGCCAGCAGTTACTCGATGGGGACAGGGGCTAACTACGAGCAGTACTTC
abundance: .; v_gene: TRBV20-1; j_gene: TRBJ2-7; d_gene: TRBD1; CDR3aa: CSARDVGQGEDEQYF; CDR3nt: TGCAGTGCTAGAGATGTAGGACAGGGGGAAGACGAGCAGTACTTC
abundance: .; v_gene: TRBV5-1; j_gene: TRBJ2-1; d_gene: .; CDR3aa: CASSLGDTLTSYNEQFF; CDR3nt: TGCGCCAGCAGCTTGGGGGATACCTTGACCTCCTACAATGAGCAGTTCTTC
abundance: .; v_gene: TRBV5-1; j_gene: TRBJ2-1; d_gene: .; CDR3aa: CASSLGCDEQFF; CDR3nt: TGCGCCAGCAGCTTGGGATGCGATGAGCAGTTCTTC
abundance: few; v_gene: TRBV5-1; j_gene: TRBJ2-1; d_gene: TRBD1; CDR3aa: CASSFGTGAYNEQFF; CDR3nt: TGCGCCAGCAGCTTTGGGACAGGGGCATACAATGAGCAGTTCTTC
abundance: few; v_gene: TRBV6-1; j_gene: TRBJ1-1; d_gene: .; CDR3aa: CASSEGGGNTEAFF; CDR3nt: TGTGCCAGCAGTGAAGGGGGGGGTAACACTGAAGCTTTCTTT
abundance: .; v_gene: TRBV9; j_gene: TRBJ2-1; d_gene: .; CDR3aa: CASSPHASPSYNEQFF; CDR3nt: TGTGCCAGCAGCCCCCACGCATCACCTTCCTACAATGAGCAGTTCTTC
abundance: few; v_gene: TRBV5-1; j_gene: TRBJ2-4; d_gene: TRBD2; CDR3aa: CASSRNSGTNRLAGDTKNIQYF; CDR3nt: TGCGCCAGCAGCAGGAACTCCGGGACAAATAGACTAGCGGGAGATACCAAAAACATTCAGTACTTC
abundance: .; v_gene: TRBV27; j_gene: TRBJ2-2; d_gene: TRBD1; CDR3aa: CASSASGTVTGELFF; CDR3nt: TGTGCCAGCAGTGCTTCCGGGACAGTCACCGGGGAGCTGTTTTTT
abundance: few; v_gene: TRBV12-3/TRBV12-4; j_gene: TRBJ2-4; d_gene: .; CDR3aa: CASSFTPTGAGNIQYF; CDR3nt: TGTGCCAGCAGTTTTACCCCTACCGGGGCGGGAAACATTCAGTACTTC
abundance: many; v_gene: TRBV25-1; j_gene: TRBJ1-2; d_gene: .; CDR3aa: CASSPGAGYYGYTF; CDR3nt: TGTGCCAGCAGTCCGGGCGCCGGCTACTATGGCTACACCTTC
abundance: .; v_gene: TRBV20-1; j_gene: TRBJ2-1; d_gene: .; CDR3aa: CSARDRLEQFF; CDR3nt: TGCAGTGCTAGAGATAGGCTAGAGCAGTTCTTC
abundance: few; v_gene: TRBV6-5; j_gene: TRBJ1-6; d_gene: .; CDR3aa: CASSSGGGVYSPLHF; CDR3nt: TGTGCCAGCAGTTCAGGAGGGGGTGTTTATTCACCCCTCCACTTT
abundance: few; v_gene: TRBV6-2/TRBV6-3; j_gene: TRBJ2-2; d_gene: .; CDR3aa: CASSYSSSGELFF; CDR3nt: TGTGCCAGCAGTTACTCGAGCTCTGGGGAGCTGTTTTTT
abundance: few; v_gene: TRBV20-1; j_gene: TRBJ2-5; d_gene: TRBD2; CDR3aa: CSARGTRSSGGWETQYF; CDR3nt: TGCAGTGCTAGAGGCACCAGATCTAGCGGGGGTTGGGAGACCCAGTACTTC
abundance: few; v_gene: TRBV7-2; j_gene: TRBJ2-7; d_gene: TRBD1; CDR3aa: CASSPQVRGLSYEQYF; CDR3nt: TGTGCCAGCAGCCCCCAGGTTAGGGGGCTCTCCTACGAGCAGTACTTC
abundance: .; v_gene: TRBV20-1; j_gene: TRBJ2-7; d_gene: .; CDR3aa: CSARDHNEQYF; CDR3nt: TGCAGTGCTAGAGATCATAACGAGCAGTACTTC
abundance: .; v_gene: TRBV12-3/TRBV12-4; j_gene: TRBJ2-1; d_gene: TRBD2; CDR3aa: CASGFPAGGQFF; CDR3nt: TGTGCCAGCGGATTCCCAGCGGGGGGGCAGTTCTTC
abundance: .; v_gene: TRBV28; j_gene: TRBJ1-5; d_gene: .; CDR3aa: CASSLELGNQPQHF; CDR3nt: TGTGCCAGCAGTTTAGAGTTGGGCAATCAGCCCCAGCATTTT
abundance: few; v_gene: TRBV20-1; j_gene: TRBJ2-7; d_gene: .; CDR3aa: CSASLSRVHYEQYF; CDR3nt: TGCAGTGCTAGTTTGTCCCGGGTCCACTACGAGCAGTACTTC
abundance: many; v_gene: TRBV6-1; j_gene: TRBJ1-6; d_gene: TRBD1; CDR3aa: CASRHGTGAYEAPLHF; CDR3nt: TGTGCCAGCAGACACGGGACAGGGGCTTACGAAGCACCCCTCCACTTT
abundance: .; v_gene: TRBV12-3/TRBV12-4; j_gene: TRBJ1-5; d_gene: .; CDR3aa: CASGTDSSLNQPQHF; CDR3nt: TGTGCCAGCGGGACTGACAGTTCCCTTAATCAGCCCCAGCATTTT
abundance: .; v_gene: TRBV4-3; j_gene: TRBJ2-2; d_gene: .; CDR3aa: CASSQVQIGANAGELFF; CDR3nt: TGCGCCAGCAGCCAAGTTCAGATCGGGGCTAACGCCGGGGAGCTGTTTTTT
abundance: few; v_gene: TRBV2; j_gene: TRBJ2-3; d_gene: TRBD1; CDR3aa: CASSTITRGPLDMDTQYF; CDR3nt: TGTGCCAGCTCCACCATCACCAGGGGGCCCCTCGATATGGATACGCAGTATTTT
abundance: few; v_gene: TRBV28; j_gene: TRBJ1-1; d_gene: .; CDR3aa: CASWEGGVNTEAFF; CDR3nt: TGTGCCAGCTGGGAGGGAGGGGTGAACACTGAAGCTTTCTTT
abundance: few; v_gene: TRBV5-1; j_gene: TRBJ2-7; d_gene: .; CDR3aa: CASSIDSPYEQYF; CDR3nt: TGCGCCAGCAGCATCGACAGCCCTTACGAGCAGTACTTC
abundance: many; v_gene: TRBV29-1; j_gene: TRBJ2-7; d_gene: TRBD2; CDR3aa: CSALMLAGGWQYF; CDR3nt: TGCAGCGCTTTGATGTTAGCGGGAGGGTGGCAGTACTTC
abundance: few; v_gene: TRBV4-3; j_gene: TRBJ2-5; d_gene: TRBD2; CDR3aa: CASSPRFPGLAGGRAASQETQYF; CDR3nt: TGCGCCAGCAGCCCCCGATTTCCCGGACTAGCGGGGGGCCGCGCGGCATCTCAAGAGACCCAGTACTTC
abundance: .; v_gene: TRBV28; j_gene: TRBJ2-5; d_gene: .; CDR3aa: CASIPTGGEQTQYF; CDR3nt: TGTGCCAGCATCCCCACTGGGGGCGAACAGACCCAGTACTTC
abundance: .; v_gene: TRBV4-2; j_gene: TRBJ1-2; d_gene: .; CDR3aa: CASSQEASSNYGYTF; CDR3nt: TGTGCCAGCAGCCAAGAGGCCAGCTCTAACTATGGCTACACCTTC
abundance: few; v_gene: TRBV20-1; j_gene: TRBJ1-1; d_gene: .; CDR3aa: CSAPTGKNTEAFF; CDR3nt: TGCAGTGCCCCTACGGGGAAAAACACTGAAGCTTTCTTT
abundance: few; v_gene: TRBV7-2; j_gene: TRBJ2-7; d_gene: .; CDR3aa: CASSLEPGVHEQYF; CDR3nt: TGTGCCAGCAGCTTAGAACCAGGCGTCCACGAGCAGTACTTC
abundance: .; v_gene: TRBV2; j_gene: TRBJ2-3; d_gene: TRBD2; CDR3aa: CASSTTSGRETDTQYF; CDR3nt: TGTGCCAGCAGTACCACTAGCGGGAGAGAAACAGATACGCAGTATTTT
abundance: .; v_gene: TRBV18; j_gene: TRBJ2-2; d_gene: .; CDR3aa: CASSLGDTNTGELFF; CDR3nt: TGTGCCAGCTCACTCGGGGACACCAACACCGGGGAGCTGTTTTTT
abundance: .; v_gene: TRBV15; j_gene: TRBJ2-2; d_gene: .; CDR3aa: CATSRVRVSGELFF; CDR3nt: TGTGCCACCAGCAGAGTCAGGGTCTCCGGGGAGCTGTTTTTT
abundance: few; v_gene: TRBV20-1; j_gene: TRBJ2-5; d_gene: .; CDR3aa: CSARDLALEETQYF; CDR3nt: TGCAGTGCTAGAGATCTCGCTCTGGAAGAGACCCAGTACTTC
abundance: few; v_gene: TRBV29-1; j_gene: TRBJ2-4; d_gene: TRBD2; CDR3aa: CSVEGLAGRNIQYF; CDR3nt: TGCAGCGTTGAAGGCCTAGCGGGTAGAAACATTCAGTACTTC
abundance: .; v_gene: TRBV20-1; j_gene: TRBJ2-1; d_gene: TRBD1; CDR3aa: CCAQTATGARYNEQFF; CDR3nt: TGCTGTGCTCAAACCGCGACAGGGGCGAGGTACAATGAGCAGTTCTTC
abundance: few; v_gene: TRBV4-3; j_gene: TRBJ2-7; d_gene: TRBD1; CDR3aa: CASSQAVRTGSSHEQYF; CDR3nt: TGCGCCAGCAGCCAAGCGGTTAGGACAGGGAGTTCACACGAGCAGTACTTC
abundance: .; v_gene: TRBV12-3/TRBV12-4; j_gene: TRBJ1-6; d_gene: .; CDR3aa: CASSLGVVLLNSPLHF; CDR3nt: TGTGCCAGCAGTTTAGGGGTAGTACTTTTAAATTCACCCCTCCACTTT
abundance: few; v_gene: TRBV7-9; j_gene: TRBJ1-1; d_gene: .; CDR3aa: CASSRGDGPYTEAFF; CDR3nt: TGTGCCAGCAGCCGCGGCGACGGGCCCTACACTGAAGCTTTCTTT
abundance: few; v_gene: TRBV2; j_gene: TRBJ1-1; d_gene: .; CDR3aa: CASEMQGAEAFF; CDR3nt: TGTGCCAGCGAGATGCAGGGCGCCGAAGCTTTCTTT